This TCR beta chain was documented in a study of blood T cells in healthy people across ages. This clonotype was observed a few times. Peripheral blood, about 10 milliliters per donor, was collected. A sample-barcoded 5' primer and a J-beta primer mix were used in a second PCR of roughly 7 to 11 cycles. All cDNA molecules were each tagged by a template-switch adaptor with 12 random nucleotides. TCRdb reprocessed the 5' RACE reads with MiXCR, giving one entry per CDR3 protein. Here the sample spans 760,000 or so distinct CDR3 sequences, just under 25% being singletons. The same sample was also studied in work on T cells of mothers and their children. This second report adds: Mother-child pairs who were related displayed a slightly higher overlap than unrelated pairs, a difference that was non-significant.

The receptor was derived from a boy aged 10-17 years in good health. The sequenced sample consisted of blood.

The CDR3, as DNA: TGTGCCAGCAGTTTGCGTTCGGGGGGCGCGGCATCAGATACGCAGTATTTT. It is translated as CASSLRSGGAASDTQYF. The J gene is TRBJ2-3, the V gene TRBV27, with D maybe TRBD2 (7 bases). Germline V lookup: CDR1 MNHEY, CDR2 SMNVEV (reference sequence). The length of the CDR3 is 17 residues. The V end was cut by 3 bases, the J end by 4 bases, with 20 bases between.